The 11 T cell receptor beta chains presented below share a single source sample, sequenced in a study of technical replicates of blood from a few donors. Sequencing used immunoSEQ multiplex PCR; TCRdb keeps in-frame clones, though not all of them. This sample has 80,000 or so clones, with approximately 94% found just once. The sequenced sample consisted of T cells isolated from PBMCs. Receptor source: a human donor in good health.

This clone was counted once. J is TRBJ2-1 and V is TRBV6-5; 10 bases fit TRBD1. Germline V gives CDR1 MNHEY, CDR2 SVGAGI. There are 15 residues in the CDR3. J lost 6 bases, V lost 6 bases, and 8 bases had no gene match. The CDR3 DNA reads as TGTGCCAGCAGACCGGGACAGGGGTTCGCCAATGAGCAGTTCTTC. This translates into CASRPGQGFANEQFF.

The chain couples TRBV18 to TRBJ1-5; D ambiguous. The CDR3 has 14 amino acids. The V end lost 3 bases, the J end lost 3 bases, and 9 bases lay between the germline ends. The germline gives CDR1 KGHSH, CDR2 LQKENI. Here the CDR3 reads CASSPWESNQPQHF. In DNA form, the CDR3 reads TGTGCCAGCTCACCTTGGGAGTCCAATCAGCCCCAGCATTTT. Drawing the rest from reference TRBV18 and TRBJ1-5, the complete variable domain is NAGVMQNPRHLVRRRGQEARLRCSPMKGHSHVYWYRQLPEEGLKFMVYLQKENIIDESGMPKERFSAEFPKEGPSILRIQQVVRGDSAAYFCASSPWESNQPQHFGDGTRLSIL.

The chain carries TRBV5-1 and TRBJ2-2; D is unclear. From germline, CDR1 is SGHRS and CDR2 YFSETQ. The CDR3 contains 12 residues. Trimming shortened V by 0 bases and J by 7 bases, and 4 bases separated the two germline ends. DNA of the CDR3: TGCGCCAGCAGCTTGGATATCGGGGAGCTGTTTTTT. Amino acid sequence: CASSLDIGELFF.

This sequence joins TRBV9 and TRBJ2-2; 10 bases fit TRBD2. CDR3 length: 16 amino acids. The V gene's germline CDR1 is SGDLS and CDR2 YYNGEE. The junction had 6 bases not matched to a gene; V was cut back by 3 bases and J by 4 bases. CDR3 DNA sequence: TGTGCCAGCAGCGCAGCCCCTAGCGGGGGCACCGGGGAGCTGTTTTTT. This codes for CASSAAPSGGTGELFF.

A single count supports this clone. CDR3 loop: CAISGTGVTYEQYF. In nucleotides, the CDR3 is TGTGCCATCAGTGGGACGGGAGTCACCTACGAGCAGTACTTC. V usage is TRBV10-3 and J usage is TRBJ2-7; tentatively, D is TRBD2 (6 bases). Germline V gives CDR1 ENHRY, CDR2 SYGVKD. The CDR3 is 14 residues long. V was shortened by 4 bases and J by 2 bases, with 12 bases between the two germline ends.

The chain couples TRBV11-3 to TRBJ1-2, with 8 bases aligning to TRBD1. The CDR3 has 16 residues. Unmatched junction bases numbered 9, after V lost 1 base and J lost 5 bases. CDR1 is SGHNT and CDR2 is YENEEA in the germline V gene. The CDR3 region is CASSLGGQAITYGYTF. The CDR3 DNA follows: TGTGCCAGCAGCTTAGGGGGACAGGCGATAACATATGGCTACACCTTC.

This clone showed up just once. The chain recombines TRBV9 with TRBJ2-7, with 8 bases aligning to TRBD2. Germline CDR1 and CDR2: SGDLS and YYNGEE. The CDR3 contains 14 residues. V was clipped by 3 bases and J by 0 bases; unmatched bases: 2. The CDR3 reads CASSATSGSYEQYF. As DNA, the CDR3 is TGTGCCAGCAGCGCAACTAGCGGCTCCTACGAGCAGTACTTC.

V gene TRBV7-2 combines with J gene TRBJ2-2; no reliable D call. Trimming left V 5 bases short and J 6 bases short, with 7 bases between. This CDR3 is built from 12 residues. Germline V gene data show CDR1 as SGHTA and CDR2 as FQGNSA. In DNA, the CDR3 is TGTGCCAGCAGCCCCCGAGCCGGGGAGCTGTTTTTT. Its translation is CASSPRAGELFF.

The rearrangement joins TRBV30 to TRBJ1-1; D call uncertain. Trimming shortened V by 0 bases and J by 6 bases, and 11 bases separated the two germline ends. The germline CDR1 and CDR2 sequences are GTSNPN and SVGIG (reference sequence). CDR3 length: 13 amino acids. CDR3 in amino acids: CAWSVLSGAEAFF. As DNA, the CDR3 is TGTGCCTGGAGTGTACTTTCAGGCGCTGAAGCTTTCTTT.

The V and J genes are TRBV5-1 and TRBJ2-7; the D is unclear. CDR1 SGHRS and CDR2 YFSETQ come from the germline V gene. The V gene lost 0 bases and the J gene lost 2 bases, with 6 bases spanning the gap. The CDR3 contains 13 residues. CDR3 in DNA: TGCGCCAGCAGCTTGGCCCCAGCCTACGAGCAGTACTTC. Amino acid sequence: CASSLAPAYEQYF.

This rearrangement joins TRBV4-2 to TRBJ2-5; 14 positions agree with TRBD2. This CDR3 is 18 amino acids long. The germline V gene encodes CDR1 LGHNA and CDR2 YNFKEQ. V trimming: 0 bases; J trimming: 4 bases; junction bases outside the gene matches: 7. CDR3 sequence: CASSQEPIGTSGRETQYF. CDR3 bases: TGTGCCAGCAGCCAAGAACCTATAGGGACTAGCGGGAGAGAGACCCAGTACTTC.